The following is a TCR beta chain sequence with its context. Antigen specificity is unknown. The data were produced by immunoSEQ multiplex PCR, yet TCRdb's version contains in-frame clones alone and is incomplete. Among around 37,000 clones, roughly nine tenths were seen once, and the ten largest hold 0.3%. The data were obtained in a study of PD-1 blockade in classical Hodgkin lymphoma. Findings and limits, study-wide: CD4+ but not CD8+ TCR diversity rose significantly by C4D1. Complete responders possessed baseline diversity comparable to newly diagnosed patients.

This sample's time point: cycle 4 day 1 (C4D1), after 6 weeks of nivolumab. Every patient was affected by relapse after autologous stem cell transplantation, while exposure to brentuximab vedotin was not uniform. CD4+ T cells were purified from thawed PBMCs by negative selection. The CDR3 has 12 amino acids. The germline V and J ends were trimmed by 6 bases and 7 bases, with 13 bases remaining between them. CDR1 MNHEY and CDR2 SVGAGI come from the germline V gene. The sequencing here drew on CD4+ T cells from blood, taken before the fourth cycle of nivolumab. The chain links TRBV6-5 to TRBJ2-7; D uncertain. This clonotype originated in a human donor with classical Hodgkin lymphoma. This CDR3 reads CASRRTSGEQYF. For the CDR3, the DNA is TGTGCCAGCAGGAGGACGTCCGGGGAGCAGTACTTC.